This TCR beta chain was sequenced in a study of Ad26.COV2.S vaccination and SARS-CoV-2 variants. Treatment specified: around 19 received Ad26.COV2.S at low or high dose, single or two shots; a few received placebo; per-sample allocation not given. Day 63 following the first vaccine or placebo injection was when the samples were taken. In Boston, the donor was an adult between 18-55 years of age. An Ad26 vector expressing Wuhan-strain SARS-CoV-2 spike constituted the vaccine. Comment on this clone: The antigen remains unidentified.

Notes on the study in general: Total T cell responses, in the TCR breadth and depth analyses, may have been underestimated. It was found that vaccine and placebo recipients had similar non-spike TCR breadth.

V was pared by 2 bases and J by 6 bases, with 10 bases between. CDR1 is MGHDK, CDR2 SYGVNS, per germline. CDR3 length: 13 residues. Only in-frame clones appear in the TCRdb table, and some are missing; sequencing was by immunoSEQ multiplex PCR. The sample holds hundreds of thousands of clones; around 87% are singletons and the top ten take around 3.5%. The sample was peripheral blood, taken in a trial of Ad26.COV2.S vaccine versus placebo. The origin of this receptor is a person aged 18-65 years who received the Ad26.COV2.S COVID-19 vaccine or a placebo. The V and J genes are TRBV25-1 and TRBJ1-1; perhaps TRBD1 as D (6 bases). The CDR3 region is CASSEGGTPEAFF. The DNA of the CDR3 is TGTGCCAGCAGTGAAGGGGGCACTCCTGAAGCTTTCTTT.